A selection of T cell receptor beta chains follows, all from one sample in a study of CD8+ T cells in alopecia areata. The protocol was immunoSEQ multiplex PCR, while the TCRdb copy is restricted to in-frame clones and leaves out a portion. The top ten clones hold approximately 1.2% of a sample with almost 250,000 clones, 65% to 70% of them seen once. The sequenced sample was CD4+ T cells sorted from blood, obtained at week 0. The receptor source for this set is a human donor with alopecia areata. CDR3s include the opening cysteine and the closing phenylalanine or tryptophan. D genes are given only for firm matches. Clone size appears in some rows only: once, few, many, or a class for an expanded clone.

D gene: -; J gene: TRBJ2-7; V gene: TRBV5-1; clone size: few; CDR3 protein: CASSLKGLHEQYF; CDR3 DNA: TGCGCCAGCAGCTTAAAGGGGCTCCACGAGCAGTACTTC
D gene: -; J gene: TRBJ2-5; V gene: TRBV29-1; clone size: -; CDR3 protein: CSVDRDQETQYF; CDR3 DNA: TGCAGCGTTGACAGAGACCAAGAGACCCAGTACTTC
D gene: -; J gene: TRBJ2-7; V gene: TRBV29-1; clone size: -; CDR3 protein: CSVESRSSSYEQYF; CDR3 DNA: TGCAGCGTTGAATCGAGGAGTTCTTCCTACGAGCAGTACTTC
D gene: -; J gene: TRBJ2-5; V gene: TRBV25-1; clone size: -; CDR3 protein: CASSEYNMGMYQETQYF; CDR3 DNA: TGTGCCAGCAGTGAATACAATATGGGAATGTACCAAGAGACCCAGTACTTC
D gene: -; J gene: TRBJ2-6; V gene: TRBV5-6; clone size: -; CDR3 protein: CASSLPERLSGANVLTF; CDR3 DNA: TGTGCCAGCAGCTTGCCGGAGCGGCTATCTGGGGCCAACGTCCTGACTTTC
D gene: -; J gene: TRBJ1-2; V gene: TRBV18; clone size: -; CDR3 protein: CASSPDREYYGYTF; CDR3 DNA: TGTGCCAGCTCACCCGACCGAGAATATTATGGCTACACCTTC
D gene: -; J gene: TRBJ1-1; V gene: TRBV4-1; clone size: -; CDR3 protein: CASSQGRAGLNTEAFF; CDR3 DNA: TGCGCCAGCAGCCAAGGACGTGCAGGGTTGAACACTGAAGCTTTCTTT
D gene: -; J gene: TRBJ2-7; V gene: TRBV30; clone size: once; CDR3 protein: CAWSVRVPGEQYF; CDR3 DNA: TGTGCCTGGAGTGTAAGGGTGCCGGGCGAGCAGTACTTC
D gene: -; J gene: TRBJ1-1; V gene: TRBV19; clone size: -; CDR3 protein: CASSIQESEAFF; CDR3 DNA: TGTGCCAGTAGTATACAGGAAAGTGAAGCTTTCTTT
D gene: -; J gene: TRBJ2-6; V gene: TRBV7-2; clone size: -; CDR3 protein: CASSSYRQSGANVLTF; CDR3 DNA: TGTGCCAGCAGCTCTTACAGGCAATCTGGGGCCAACGTCCTGACTTTC
D gene: -; J gene: TRBJ2-3; V gene: TRBV9; clone size: once; CDR3 protein: CASSVAAADTQYF; CDR3 DNA: TGTGCCAGCAGCGTAGCAGCCGCAGATACGCAGTATTTT
D gene: -; J gene: TRBJ2-7; V gene: TRBV6-6; clone size: -; CDR3 protein: CASSYSDRGYEQYF; CDR3 DNA: TGTGCCAGCAGTTATTCGGACCGGGGCTACGAGCAGTACTTC
D gene: TRBD1; J gene: TRBJ1-1; V gene: TRBV19; clone size: -; CDR3 protein: CASSTSRGKNTEAFF; CDR3 DNA: TGTGCCAGTAGTACCTCCAGGGGGAAGAACACTGAAGCTTTCTTT
D gene: TRBD2; J gene: TRBJ2-3; V gene: TRBV5-6; clone size: once; CDR3 protein: CASSPERAGRTDTQYF; CDR3 DNA: TGTGCCAGCAGCCCGGAAAGAGCGGGGAGAACAGATACGCAGTATTTT
D gene: -; J gene: TRBJ1-2; V gene: TRBV5-4; clone size: -; CDR3 protein: CASSLDVRVYGYTF; CDR3 DNA: TGTGCCAGCAGCTTGGATGTCAGGGTTTATGGCTACACCTTC
D gene: -; J gene: TRBJ2-3; V gene: TRBV6-5; clone size: -; CDR3 protein: CASSYFGTSTDTQYF; CDR3 DNA: TGTGCCAGCAGTTACTTCGGGACTAGCACAGATACGCAGTATTTT
D gene: -; J gene: TRBJ2-3; V gene: TRBV30; clone size: -; CDR3 protein: CAWSVGGGSTDTQYF; CDR3 DNA: TGTGCCTGGAGTGTAGGTGGAGGGAGCACAGATACGCAGTATTTT
D gene: TRBD1; J gene: TRBJ1-2; V gene: TRBV4-2; clone size: many; CDR3 protein: CASRGTGWGYTF; CDR3 DNA: TGTGCCAGCAGGGGGACAGGGTGGGGCTACACCTTC
D gene: TRBD1; J gene: TRBJ1-6; V gene: TRBV2; clone size: -; CDR3 protein: CASRKDRGIFWNSPLHF; CDR3 DNA: TGTGCCAGCCGGAAAGACAGGGGAATATTTTGGAATTCACCCCTCCACTTT
D gene: -; J gene: TRBJ1-2; V gene: TRBV30; clone size: -; CDR3 protein: CAWSRPYGYTF; CDR3 DNA: TGTGCCTGGAGTCGACCTTATGGCTACACCTTC
D gene: -; J gene: TRBJ2-4; V gene: TRBV7-9; clone size: -; CDR3 protein: CASSLPGRNIQYF; CDR3 DNA: TGTGCCAGCAGCTTACCAGGGAGAAACATTCAGTACTTC
D gene: -; J gene: TRBJ2-3; V gene: TRBV5-1; clone size: few; CDR3 protein: CASSLGGGVADTQYF; CDR3 DNA: TGCGCCAGCAGCTTGGGCGGCGGAGTCGCAGATACGCAGTATTTT
D gene: TRBD1; J gene: TRBJ1-1; V gene: TRBV30; clone size: -; CDR3 protein: CAWSILDRGVNTEAFF; CDR3 DNA: TGTGCCTGGAGTATTCTGGACAGGGGAGTGAACACTGAAGCTTTCTTT
D gene: -; J gene: TRBJ1-5; V gene: TRBV30; clone size: -; CDR3 protein: CAWSIGKGRNQPQHF; CDR3 DNA: TGTGCCTGGAGTATAGGGAAGGGTCGCAATCAGCCCCAGCATTTT
D gene: -; J gene: TRBJ2-3; V gene: TRBV25-1; clone size: once; CDR3 protein: CATRESTDTQYF; CDR3 DNA: TGTGCCACCCGGGAGAGCACAGATACGCAGTATTTT
D gene: -; J gene: TRBJ2-2; V gene: TRBV7-9; clone size: -; CDR3 protein: CASSPIGRNTGELFF; CDR3 DNA: TGTGCCAGCAGCCCCATAGGGCGGAACACCGGGGAGCTGTTTTTT
D gene: -; J gene: TRBJ1-1; V gene: TRBV5-1; clone size: -; CDR3 protein: CASSLGGRNTEAFF; CDR3 DNA: TGCGCCAGCAGCTTGGGTGGCAGAAACACTGAAGCTTTCTTT
D gene: TRBD2; J gene: TRBJ2-1; V gene: TRBV30; clone size: -; CDR3 protein: CAWSVNFGAGVPNEQFF; CDR3 DNA: TGTGCCTGGAGTGTAAACTTTGGGGCGGGGGTGCCCAATGAGCAGTTCTTC
D gene: -; J gene: TRBJ2-5; V gene: TRBV20-1; clone size: few; CDR3 protein: CSAEQQETQYF; CDR3 DNA: TGCAGTGCGGAACAGCAAGAGACCCAGTACTTC
D gene: TRBD1; J gene: TRBJ2-7; V gene: TRBV7-2; clone size: -; CDR3 protein: CASSFSRDRSSYEQYF; CDR3 DNA: TGTGCCAGCAGCTTTTCCCGGGACAGGAGCTCCTACGAGCAGTACTTC
D gene: TRBD1; J gene: TRBJ2-6; V gene: TRBV11-2; clone size: -; CDR3 protein: CASSSPRQGSGANVLTF; CDR3 DNA: TGTGCCAGCAGCTCACCGCGACAGGGGAGCGGGGCCAACGTCCTGACTTTC
D gene: -; J gene: TRBJ2-5; V gene: TRBV11-2; clone size: -; CDR3 protein: CASSLGRAPGQTQYF; CDR3 DNA: TGTGCCAGCAGCTTAGGCCGGGCCCCGGGTCAGACCCAGTACTTC
D gene: -; J gene: TRBJ2-5; V gene: TRBV29-1; clone size: -; CDR3 protein: CSVQTFHRVQETQYF; CDR3 DNA: TGCAGCGTTCAAACCTTCCACAGGGTCCAAGAGACCCAGTACTTC
D gene: TRBD1; J gene: TRBJ1-2; V gene: TRBV29-1; clone size: -; CDR3 protein: CSVEGGGQFGGYTF; CDR3 DNA: TGCAGCGTTGAAGGCGGGGGACAGTTCGGCGGCTACACCTTC
D gene: -; J gene: TRBJ1-1; V gene: TRBV25-1; clone size: -; CDR3 protein: CASSEYRGRGTEAFF; CDR3 DNA: TGTGCCAGCAGTGAATATCGTGGCAGGGGAACTGAAGCTTTCTTT
D gene: TRBD2; J gene: TRBJ2-3; V gene: TRBV6-4; clone size: -; CDR3 protein: CASSLLAGGGTDTQYF; CDR3 DNA: TGTGCCAGCAGTCTCCTAGCGGGGGGCGGCACAGATACGCAGTATTTT
D gene: -; J gene: TRBJ1-5; V gene: TRBV10-3; clone size: -; CDR3 protein: CAISDHEGYNQPQHF; CDR3 DNA: TGTGCCATCAGTGATCATGAGGGCTACAATCAGCCCCAGCATTTT
D gene: -; J gene: TRBJ1-5; V gene: TRBV4-1; clone size: few; CDR3 protein: CASSQEGANNQPQHF; CDR3 DNA: TGCGCCAGCAGCCAAGAAGGGGCCAACAATCAGCCCCAGCATTTT
D gene: -; J gene: TRBJ2-5; V gene: TRBV7-3; clone size: -; CDR3 protein: CASSRGTQETQYF; CDR3 DNA: TGTGCCAGCAGCCGCGGGACCCAAGAGACCCAGTACTTC
D gene: TRBD2; J gene: TRBJ2-3; V gene: TRBV9; clone size: -; CDR3 protein: CASSARLAGRTDTQYF; CDR3 DNA: TGTGCCAGCAGCGCTCGACTAGCGGGGAGGACAGATACGCAGTATTTT
D gene: -; J gene: TRBJ1-4; V gene: TRBV7-2; clone size: -; CDR3 protein: CASSSAGEFVATNEKLFF; CDR3 DNA: TGTGCCAGCAGCTCGGCAGGGGAGTTTGTAGCAACTAATGAAAAACTGTTTTTT
D gene: -; J gene: TRBJ1-1; V gene: TRBV29-1; clone size: -; CDR3 protein: CSVARGRTEAFF; CDR3 DNA: TGCAGCGTTGCCAGAGGGAGAACTGAAGCTTTCTTT
D gene: TRBD1; J gene: TRBJ2-7; V gene: TRBV5-1; clone size: once; CDR3 protein: CASSLRQGTYEQYF; CDR3 DNA: TGCGCCAGCAGCCTCAGACAGGGTACCTACGAGCAGTACTTC
D gene: TRBD1; J gene: TRBJ1-5; V gene: TRBV5-1; clone size: -; CDR3 protein: CASSLAPQGSNQPQHF; CDR3 DNA: TGCGCCAGCAGCTTGGCCCCACAGGGGAGCAATCAGCCCCAGCATTTT
D gene: -; J gene: TRBJ1-2; V gene: TRBV18; clone size: -; CDR3 protein: CASSPQTPDGYTF; CDR3 DNA: TGTGCCAGCTCACCACAGACACCGGATGGCTACACCTTC